This T cell receptor beta chain emerged from a study of blood T cells in healthy people across ages. CDR3 length equals 12 residues. Germline-derived CDR1 and CDR2 are MGHDK and SYGVNS. V lost 6 bases and J 1 base, leaving 6 bases between the germline ends. Study-level results: Unsorted PBMC input precluded a conclusive naive versus antigen-experienced comparison. The study regarded diversity estimates from one million T cells as underestimates.

Next came a second PCR, run for about 6 to 12 cycles, which used a sample-barcoded 5' primer along with a J-beta primer mix. TCRdb re-called the 5' RACE reads through MiXCR, storing one row per CDR3 protein. The table shows over 600,000 distinct CDR3 sequences, with roughly three fifths occurring only once. With regard to this clonotype: Its antigen remains unidentified.

Sequenced input: blood. V usage is TRBV25-1 and J usage is TRBJ2-5, with D possibly TRBD1 on 6 matching bases. The clonotype originates from a man in his forties in good health. In DNA form, the CDR3 reads TGTGCCAGCAGGGGGGCCCAAGAGACCCAGTACTTC. Translation: CASRGAQETQYF.